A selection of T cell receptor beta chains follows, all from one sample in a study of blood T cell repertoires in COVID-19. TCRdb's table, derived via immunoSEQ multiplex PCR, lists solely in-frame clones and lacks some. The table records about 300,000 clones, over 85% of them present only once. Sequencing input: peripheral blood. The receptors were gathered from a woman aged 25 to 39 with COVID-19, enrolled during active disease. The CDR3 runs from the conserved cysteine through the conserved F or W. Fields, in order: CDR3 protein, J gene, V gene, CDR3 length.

CDR3aa: CASSSQATDTQYF
j_gene: TRBJ2-3
v_gene: TRBV7-7
len: 13

CDR3aa: CSAATGGATGELFF
j_gene: TRBJ2-2
v_gene: TRBV29-1
len: 14

CDR3aa: CASSLEGDGYTF
j_gene: TRBJ1-2
v_gene: TRBV5-1
len: 12

CDR3aa: CASSDRGRDGYTF
j_gene: TRBJ1-2
v_gene: TRBV11-2
len: 13

CDR3aa: CASTDRGGGEKLFF
j_gene: TRBJ1-4
v_gene: TRBV6-6
len: 14

CDR3aa: CASSLGQGVGETQYF
j_gene: TRBJ2-5
v_gene: TRBV27
len: 15

CDR3aa: CASSAGPNTGELFF
j_gene: TRBJ2-2
v_gene: TRBV5-6
len: 14

CDR3aa: CASSDGGTGELFF
j_gene: TRBJ2-2
v_gene: TRBV9
len: 13

CDR3aa: CASRSFRDSLEKLFF
j_gene: TRBJ1-4
v_gene: TRBV13
len: 15

CDR3aa: CASTGGMGNQPQHF
j_gene: TRBJ1-5
v_gene: TRBV2
len: 14

CDR3aa: CASSEAPGSPYGYTF
j_gene: TRBJ1-2
v_gene: TRBV6-5
len: 15

CDR3aa: CASRQTGPPYGYTF
j_gene: TRBJ1-2
v_gene: TRBV6-5
len: 14

CDR3aa: CASSILAGATGELFF
j_gene: TRBJ2-2
v_gene: TRBV19
len: 15

CDR3aa: CASSGVTGQGTQYF
j_gene: TRBJ2-5
v_gene: TRBV9
len: 14

CDR3aa: CASSHTSIAEAFF
j_gene: TRBJ1-1
v_gene: TRBV19
len: 13

CDR3aa: CASSDDRGGGQDTEAFF
j_gene: TRBJ1-1
v_gene: TRBV6-1
len: 17

CDR3aa: CASSSEANYGYTF
j_gene: TRBJ1-2
v_gene: TRBV7-9
len: 13

CDR3aa: CASSEVITGTGRNEQFF
j_gene: TRBJ2-1
v_gene: TRBV6-1
len: 17

CDR3aa: CASSDGQSFTEAFF
j_gene: TRBJ1-1
v_gene: TRBV6-5
len: 14

CDR3aa: CASSQQDRSSNYGYTF
j_gene: TRBJ1-2
v_gene: TRBV3-1/TRBV3-2
len: 16

CDR3aa: CASSPAGNSGNTIYF
j_gene: TRBJ1-3
v_gene: TRBV4-1
len: 15

CDR3aa: CAWSVLSVESYTF
j_gene: TRBJ1-2
v_gene: TRBV30
len: 13

CDR3aa: CAIRTGLGTGELFF
j_gene: TRBJ2-2
v_gene: TRBV28
len: 14

CDR3aa: CASSPSGQYGYTF
j_gene: TRBJ1-2
v_gene: TRBV6-2/TRBV6-3
len: 13

CDR3aa: CATAKLAGSTDTQYF
j_gene: TRBJ2-3
v_gene: TRBV6-5
len: 15

CDR3aa: CASSPISLSSYNSPLHF
j_gene: TRBJ1-6
v_gene: TRBV7-7
len: 17

CDR3aa: CASSSGTAGNTIYF
j_gene: TRBJ1-3
v_gene: TRBV6-5
len: 14

CDR3aa: CASSQGQGDRQPQHF
j_gene: TRBJ1-5
v_gene: TRBV18
len: 15

CDR3aa: CASSYYPVSTYEQYF
j_gene: TRBJ2-7
v_gene: TRBV6-5
len: 15

CDR3aa: CASSGSSSNIQYF
j_gene: TRBJ2-4
v_gene: TRBV19
len: 13

CDR3aa: CASYSGRDEKLFF
j_gene: TRBJ1-4
v_gene: TRBV11-1
len: 13

CDR3aa: CSVVSRDAEAFF
j_gene: TRBJ1-1
v_gene: TRBV29-1
len: 12

CDR3aa: CASSLPGTSGDTQYF
j_gene: TRBJ2-3
v_gene: TRBV7-2
len: 15

CDR3aa: CASSSRTSGGIQQVTQYF
j_gene: TRBJ2-3
v_gene: TRBV11-2
len: 18

CDR3aa: CASSEAYSGGGYTF
j_gene: TRBJ1-2
v_gene: TRBV6-1
len: 14

CDR3aa: CASSHRDRHTDTQYF
j_gene: TRBJ2-3
v_gene: TRBV3-1/TRBV3-2
len: 15

CDR3aa: CASSQPGTGDVEQYF
j_gene: TRBJ2-7
v_gene: TRBV7-2
len: 15

CDR3aa: CASSARQGPLRKLFF
j_gene: TRBJ1-4
v_gene: TRBV27
len: 15

CDR3aa: CASSITLSGASTDTQYF
j_gene: TRBJ2-3
v_gene: TRBV7-2
len: 17

CDR3aa: CASSPSTGESGNTIYF
j_gene: TRBJ1-3
v_gene: TRBV4-3
len: 16